This note documents a single TCR beta chain sequence. The data were obtained in a study of blood T cell repertoires in COVID-19. Overall study: The United States, Italy and Spain supplied acute and convalescent COVID-19 samples. T cells, B-cell-depleted T cells, or PBMCs provided the cDNA or gDNA that served as material.

The CDR3 spans 16 residues. V was clipped by 7 bases and J by 2 bases, with 19 bases between them. CDR1 is MNHNY, CDR2 SVGAGI, per germline (reference sequence). Per the original data handling: The assay estimated nucleated cells by amplifying reference gene primers. Libraries were prepared by immunoSEQ multiplex PCR; TCRdb keeps only in-frame clonotypes and omits some of them. V and J calls and clone size are copied from that table; D and trimming were computed from the DNA. The sample includes over 250,000 clones, roughly 87% of them seen just once. Sequencing input: peripheral blood. The chain employs TRBV6-6 and TRBJ2-3; the D gene is possibly TRBD2 (6 bases). This sequence originates from a human donor in a cohort sampled during active COVID-19. The CDR3 sequence: CASISAESGLTDTQYF. The DNA of the CDR3 is TGTGCCAGCATTAGCGCGGAGAGCGGGCTCACAGATACGCAGTATTTT.